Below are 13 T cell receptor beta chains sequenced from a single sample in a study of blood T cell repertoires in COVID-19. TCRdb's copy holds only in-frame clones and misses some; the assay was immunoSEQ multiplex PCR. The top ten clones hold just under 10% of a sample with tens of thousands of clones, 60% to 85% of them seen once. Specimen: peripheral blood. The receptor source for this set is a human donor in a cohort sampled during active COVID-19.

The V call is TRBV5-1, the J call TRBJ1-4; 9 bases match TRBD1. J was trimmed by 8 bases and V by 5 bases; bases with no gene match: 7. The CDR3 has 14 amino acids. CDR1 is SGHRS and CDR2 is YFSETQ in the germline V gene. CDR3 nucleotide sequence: TGCGCCAGCAGGCCCGACAGGGGGTGGGAAAAACTGTTTTTT. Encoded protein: CASRPDRGWEKLFF.

CDR3: CASSLRQGGTGELFF. For the CDR3, the DNA is TGCGCCAGCAGCTTGAGGCAGGGGGGCACCGGGGAGCTGTTTTTT. The V call is TRBV5-1, the J call TRBJ2-2; D may be TRBD1 (7 bases). The V and J ends lost 1 base and 4 bases respectively, with 11 bases between them. CDR1 and CDR2 (germline): SGHRS, YFSETQ. The CDR3 runs to 15 residues.

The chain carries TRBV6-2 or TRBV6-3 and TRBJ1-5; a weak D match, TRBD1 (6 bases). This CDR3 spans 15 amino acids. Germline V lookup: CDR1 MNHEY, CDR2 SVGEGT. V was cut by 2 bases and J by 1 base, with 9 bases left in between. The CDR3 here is CASSYIQGSNQPQHF. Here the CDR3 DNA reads TGTGCCAGCAGTTACATCCAGGGGAGCAATCAGCCCCAGCATTTT.

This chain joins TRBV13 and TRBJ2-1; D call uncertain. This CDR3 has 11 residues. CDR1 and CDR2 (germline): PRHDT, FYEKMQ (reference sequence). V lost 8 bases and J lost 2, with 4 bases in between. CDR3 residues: CASGPYNEQFF. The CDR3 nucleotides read TGTGCCAGCGGCCCCTACAATGAGCAGTTCTTC.

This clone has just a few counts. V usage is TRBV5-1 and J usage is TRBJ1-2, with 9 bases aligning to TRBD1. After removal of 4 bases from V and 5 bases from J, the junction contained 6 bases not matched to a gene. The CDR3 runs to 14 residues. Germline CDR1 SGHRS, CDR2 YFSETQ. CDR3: CASSNAGTGYGYTF. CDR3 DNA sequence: TGCGCCAGCAGCAATGCCGGGACAGGGTATGGCTACACCTTC.

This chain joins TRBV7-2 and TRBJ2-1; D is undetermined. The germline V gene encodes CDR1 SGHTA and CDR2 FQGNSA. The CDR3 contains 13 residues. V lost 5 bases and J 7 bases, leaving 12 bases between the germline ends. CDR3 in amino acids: CASSHSRSNEQFF. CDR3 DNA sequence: TGTGCCAGCAGCCACTCTAGGTCGAATGAGCAGTTCTTC.

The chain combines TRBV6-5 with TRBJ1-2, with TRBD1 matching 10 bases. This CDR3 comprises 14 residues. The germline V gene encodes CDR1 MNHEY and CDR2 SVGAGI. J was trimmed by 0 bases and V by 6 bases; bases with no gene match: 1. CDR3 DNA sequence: TGTGCCAGCAGCGGACAGGGGGCTAACTATGGCTACACCTTC. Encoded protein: CASSGQGANYGYTF.

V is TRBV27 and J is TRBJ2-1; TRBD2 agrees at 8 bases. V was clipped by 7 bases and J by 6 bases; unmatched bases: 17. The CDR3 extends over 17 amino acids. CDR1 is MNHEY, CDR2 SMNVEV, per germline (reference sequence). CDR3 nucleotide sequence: TGTGCCAGCAACTCCGCTAAGGGACTAGTTCGGATCAATGAGCAGTTCTTC. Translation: CASNSAKGLVRINEQFF.

The chain's CDR3 is CASSLVGTGGLTNTEAFF. DNA of the CDR3: TGCGCCAGCAGCTTGGTGGGGACAGGGGGATTAACAAACACTGAAGCTTTCTTT. The chain couples TRBV5-1 to TRBJ1-1, with 11 bases aligning to TRBD1. CDR3 size: 18 residues. Germline assignment: CDR1 SGHRS and CDR2 YFSETQ. V shed 0 bases, J shed 2 bases, and the junction held 9 bases outside the gene matches.

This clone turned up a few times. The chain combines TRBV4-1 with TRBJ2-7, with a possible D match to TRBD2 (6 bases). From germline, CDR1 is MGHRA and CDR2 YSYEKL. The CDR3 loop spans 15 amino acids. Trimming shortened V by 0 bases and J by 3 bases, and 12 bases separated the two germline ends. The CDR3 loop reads CASSQDLGLLYEQYF. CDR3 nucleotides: TGCGCCAGCAGCCAAGATCTGGGACTCCTCTACGAGCAGTACTTC.

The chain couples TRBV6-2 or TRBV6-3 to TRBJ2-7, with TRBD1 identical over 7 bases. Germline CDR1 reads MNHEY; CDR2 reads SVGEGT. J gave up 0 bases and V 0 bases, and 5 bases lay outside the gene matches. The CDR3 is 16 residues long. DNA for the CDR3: TGTGCCAGCAGTTACTCGGGACAGCGCAGCTCCTACGAGCAGTACTTC. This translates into CASSYSGQRSSYEQYF.

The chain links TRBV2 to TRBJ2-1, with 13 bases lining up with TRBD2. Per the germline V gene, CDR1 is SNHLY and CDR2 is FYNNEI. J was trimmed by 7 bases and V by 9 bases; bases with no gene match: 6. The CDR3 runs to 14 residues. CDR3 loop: CARTSGGKHNEQFF. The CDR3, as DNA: TGTGCCAGGACTAGCGGGGGGAAACATAATGAGCAGTTCTTC.

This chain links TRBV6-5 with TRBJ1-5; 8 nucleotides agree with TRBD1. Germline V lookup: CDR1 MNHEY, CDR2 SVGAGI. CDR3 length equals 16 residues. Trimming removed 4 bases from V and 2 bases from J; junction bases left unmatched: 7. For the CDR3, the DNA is TGTGCCAGCAGTTCACTCCTACAGGGGGGCAATCAGCCCCAGCATTTT. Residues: CASSSLLQGGNQPQHF.